Listed below are T cell receptor beta chains from one sample, sequenced in a study of T cell responses to AZD1222 COVID-19 vaccine. Using immunoSEQ multiplex PCR, the repertoire was profiled, and TCRdb retains in-frame clones only, with some absent. Of tens of thousands of clones in the sample, roughly 84% were seen once. This specimen consisted of peripheral blood, obtained on day 0 of AZD1222 vaccination. The receptors come from an adult in good health. Each CDR3 is given with its conserved first and last residue. D genes are given only for firm matches. Clone size is given for some rows only: seen once, a few or many times, or a class if the clone is expanded.

v_call: TRBV3-1/TRBV3-2
clone_size: NA
j_call: TRBJ1-4
d_call: NA
cdr3_nt: TGTGCCAGCAGCCAAGACCCCCCAGTACGTAATGAAAAACTGTTTTTT
cdr3_aa: CASSQDPPVRNEKLFF

v_call: TRBV7-9
clone_size: NA
j_call: TRBJ1-6
d_call: NA
cdr3_nt: TGTGCCAGCAGCCCCGGGGGGTCACCCCTCCACTTT
cdr3_aa: CASSPGGSPLHF

v_call: TRBV7-2
clone_size: NA
j_call: TRBJ2-2
d_call: TRBD2
cdr3_nt: TGTGCCAGCAGCTTCGAAGCGGGATCCAGGGGGGAGCTGTTTTTT
cdr3_aa: CASSFEAGSRGELFF

v_call: TRBV7-6
clone_size: NA
j_call: TRBJ1-1
d_call: NA
cdr3_nt: TGTGCCAGCAGCTCCACCTTGGGGGTCGCTTTCTTT
cdr3_aa: CASSSTLGVAFF

v_call: TRBV3-1/TRBV3-2
clone_size: NA
j_call: TRBJ2-1
d_call: NA
cdr3_nt: TGTGCCAGCAGCCAAGCTGGTGAGCAGTTCTTC
cdr3_aa: CASSQAGEQFF

v_call: TRBV19
clone_size: once
j_call: TRBJ1-2
d_call: NA
cdr3_nt: TGTGCCAGTTGGCCGGGGGCGGTTCGTGATGGCTACACCTTC
cdr3_aa: CASWPGAVRDGYTF

v_call: TRBV5-4
clone_size: NA
j_call: TRBJ2-2
d_call: NA
cdr3_nt: TGTGCCAGCAGCTCTCAGGGTAGGCGAACCGGGGAGCTGTTTTTT
cdr3_aa: CASSSQGRRTGELFF

v_call: TRBV3-1/TRBV3-2
clone_size: NA
j_call: TRBJ1-5
d_call: NA
cdr3_nt: TGTGCCAGCAGCCAAGAGGGTTTGGGTCCCCAGCCCCAGCATTTT
cdr3_aa: CASSQEGLGPQPQHF

v_call: TRBV3-1/TRBV3-2
clone_size: NA
j_call: TRBJ2-3
d_call: NA
cdr3_nt: TGTGCCAGCAGCCCCTCCCCAGGGACAAAAATAAGCACAGATACGCAGTATTTT
cdr3_aa: CASSPSPGTKISTDTQYF

v_call: TRBV5-1
clone_size: NA
j_call: TRBJ1-1
d_call: NA
cdr3_nt: TGCGCCAGCAGCTTGGCCGTTCGGGAGGCGACTTTCTTT
cdr3_aa: CASSLAVREATFF

v_call: TRBV5-4
clone_size: NA
j_call: TRBJ2-2
d_call: NA
cdr3_nt: TGTGCCAGCAGCCGGGACACCGGGGAGCTGTTTTTT
cdr3_aa: CASSRDTGELFF

v_call: TRBV6-1
clone_size: NA
j_call: TRBJ2-5
d_call: NA
cdr3_nt: TGTGCCAGCAGTGAAGGCTTGGGGGCGCATGAGACCCAGTACTTC
cdr3_aa: CASSEGLGAHETQYF

v_call: TRBV6-5
clone_size: few
j_call: TRBJ2-7
d_call: TRBD1
cdr3_nt: TGTGCCAGCAATAACCGGGACAGGGGTGACGAGCAGTACTTC
cdr3_aa: CASNNRDRGDEQYF

v_call: TRBV28
clone_size: once
j_call: TRBJ2-7
d_call: NA
cdr3_nt: TGTGCCAGCAGTTTCCCAAGCAGGGGTAGCTCCTACGAGCAGTACTTC
cdr3_aa: CASSFPSRGSSYEQYF

v_call: TRBV5-1
clone_size: once
j_call: TRBJ2-7
d_call: TRBD1
cdr3_nt: TGCGCCAGCAGCCCCGGGACAGGGGGCGCGGAGGAGCAGTACTTC
cdr3_aa: CASSPGTGGAEEQYF

v_call: TRBV2
clone_size: once
j_call: TRBJ1-2
d_call: NA
cdr3_nt: TGTGCCAGCATGGGGTGGGGCCCCCAGGGCCCCGGCTACACCTTC
cdr3_aa: CASMGWGPQGPGYTF

v_call: TRBV20-1
clone_size: once
j_call: TRBJ1-1
d_call: NA
cdr3_nt: TGCAGTGCGTATGGACAGACTGAAGCTTTCTTT
cdr3_aa: CSAYGQTEAFF

v_call: TRBV6-2/TRBV6-3
clone_size: NA
j_call: TRBJ2-7
d_call: NA
cdr3_nt: TGTGCCAGCAGTTACCTAGGGACCCCCTACGAGCAGTACTTC
cdr3_aa: CASSYLGTPYEQYF

v_call: TRBV7-9
clone_size: NA
j_call: TRBJ2-4
d_call: NA
cdr3_nt: TGTGCCAGCAGCTTAGAGGGCGGAGCCAAAAACATTCAGTACTTC
cdr3_aa: CASSLEGGAKNIQYF

v_call: TRBV30
clone_size: NA
j_call: TRBJ2-3
d_call: NA
cdr3_nt: TGTGCCCATACATCAGCAGATACGCAGTATTTT
cdr3_aa: CAHTSADTQYF

v_call: TRBV30
clone_size: NA
j_call: TRBJ2-7
d_call: NA
cdr3_nt: TGTGCCTGGAGTGTAGTCGGGGGCAGCGTGGGCGAGCAGTACTTC
cdr3_aa: CAWSVVGGSVGEQYF

v_call: TRBV28
clone_size: NA
j_call: TRBJ1-1
d_call: TRBD1
cdr3_nt: TGTGCCAGCAGTGGAGGGACAGGGGGTAACTGGGGTGAAGCTTTCTTT
cdr3_aa: CASSGGTGGNWGEAFF

v_call: TRBV7-2
clone_size: NA
j_call: TRBJ1-4
d_call: NA
cdr3_nt: TGTGCCAGCAGCTTAGGGGGGCTGAGGGAAAAACTGTTTTTT
cdr3_aa: CASSLGGLREKLFF

v_call: TRBV9
clone_size: few
j_call: TRBJ2-5
d_call: NA
cdr3_nt: TGTGCCAGCAGCGTAAGTTGGGGGTATGAAGAGACCCAGTACTTC
cdr3_aa: CASSVSWGYEETQYF

v_call: TRBV7-8
clone_size: NA
j_call: TRBJ2-3
d_call: TRBD1
cdr3_nt: TGTGCCAGCAGGTTAACCGGGACAGGGGGTTTTGATACGCAGTATTTT
cdr3_aa: CASRLTGTGGFDTQYF

v_call: TRBV2
clone_size: NA
j_call: TRBJ1-5
d_call: TRBD1
cdr3_nt: TGTGCCAGCAGGGGGACAGTCAATCAGCCCCAGCATTTT
cdr3_aa: CASRGTVNQPQHF

v_call: TRBV5-6
clone_size: NA
j_call: TRBJ2-3
d_call: TRBD2
cdr3_nt: TGTGCCAGCAGAGAGCGGGGGAGCACAGATACGCAGTATTTT
cdr3_aa: CASRERGSTDTQYF

v_call: TRBV28
clone_size: NA
j_call: TRBJ1-4
d_call: TRBD1
cdr3_nt: TGTGCCAGCAATCTCTCCTGGGGGACAGGGGACATTCCAACTAATGAAAAACTGTTTTTT
cdr3_aa: CASNLSWGTGDIPTNEKLFF

v_call: TRBV21-1
clone_size: few
j_call: TRBJ2-5
d_call: NA
cdr3_nt: TGTGCCAGCAGCAAACCGGCAGATCAAGAGACCCAGTACTTC
cdr3_aa: CASSKPADQETQYF

v_call: TRBV6-5
clone_size: NA
j_call: TRBJ2-2
d_call: NA
cdr3_nt: TGTGCCAGCAGTTACTCGATCAGCTTAGGGTTCCGGGAGCTGTTTTTT
cdr3_aa: CASSYSISLGFRELFF

v_call: TRBV21-1
clone_size: once
j_call: TRBJ1-2
d_call: NA
cdr3_nt: TGTGCCATTCACTCAAAGGGGCTGGGGCGTAACTATGGCTACACCTTC
cdr3_aa: CAIHSKGLGRNYGYTF

v_call: TRBV13
clone_size: once
j_call: TRBJ2-7
d_call: TRBD2
cdr3_nt: TGTGCCAGCAGCCTATATAGCGGCCTAGCGGGTAAGCCATACGAGCAGTACTTC
cdr3_aa: CASSLYSGLAGKPYEQYF

v_call: TRBV19
clone_size: NA
j_call: TRBJ2-4
d_call: NA
cdr3_nt: TGTGCCAGCAGGGGAAGGGAGGGCAAAAACATTCAGTACTTC
cdr3_aa: CASRGREGKNIQYF

v_call: TRBV7-9
clone_size: NA
j_call: TRBJ1-2
d_call: TRBD1
cdr3_nt: TGTGCCAGCAGCTCCGGACAGGGACGTGGCTACACCTTC
cdr3_aa: CASSSGQGRGYTF

v_call: TRBV7-7
clone_size: NA
j_call: TRBJ2-5
d_call: NA
cdr3_nt: TGTGCTAGCAGCTCTGAAGCGGCCTCAAGGGGAGAGACCCAGTACTTC
cdr3_aa: CASSSEAASRGETQYF

v_call: TRBV29-1
clone_size: NA
j_call: TRBJ2-7
d_call: NA
cdr3_nt: TGCAGCGCTGGGGAACAGGGCTACTCCTACGAGCAGTACTTC
cdr3_aa: CSAGEQGYSYEQYF

v_call: TRBV27
clone_size: NA
j_call: TRBJ1-5
d_call: NA
cdr3_nt: TGTGCCAGCAGTTTTGGCCTGGAGCAGCCCCAGCATTTT
cdr3_aa: CASSFGLEQPQHF

v_call: TRBV28
clone_size: NA
j_call: TRBJ2-7
d_call: NA
cdr3_nt: TGTGCCAGCAGTTCGGTCGATGGGCGCTACGAGCAGTACTTC
cdr3_aa: CASSSVDGRYEQYF

v_call: TRBV3-1/TRBV3-2
clone_size: NA
j_call: TRBJ1-5
d_call: NA
cdr3_nt: TGTGCCAGCAGCCCTTCGGATGGCAACAGGGCAAATCAGCCCCAGCATTTT
cdr3_aa: CASSPSDGNRANQPQHF

v_call: TRBV5-1
clone_size: NA
j_call: TRBJ2-2
d_call: NA
cdr3_nt: TGCGCCAGCAGCCCGTGCCCCCCTTGGGGTGGGGACGGGGAGCTGTTTTTT
cdr3_aa: CASSPCPPWGGDGELFF

v_call: TRBV11-2
clone_size: NA
j_call: TRBJ1-1
d_call: NA
cdr3_nt: TGTGCCAGCAGCTGGGCCGGACAGAACCTGAACACTGAAGCTTTCTTT
cdr3_aa: CASSWAGQNLNTEAFF

v_call: TRBV10-2
clone_size: NA
j_call: TRBJ2-7
d_call: TRBD1
cdr3_nt: TGCGCCAGCAGCGGCGGGACAGGGGGCTACGAGCAGTACTTC
cdr3_aa: CASSGGTGGYEQYF

v_call: TRBV28
clone_size: NA
j_call: TRBJ1-2
d_call: NA
cdr3_nt: TGTGCCAGCAGTGAACAGGGCTTCTATGGCTACACCTTC
cdr3_aa: CASSEQGFYGYTF

v_call: TRBV6-6
clone_size: NA
j_call: TRBJ1-4
d_call: NA
cdr3_nt: TGTGCCAGCAGCCACGGGGGACCTAATGAAAAACTGTTTTTT
cdr3_aa: CASSHGGPNEKLFF

v_call: TRBV9
clone_size: NA
j_call: TRBJ2-5
d_call: NA
cdr3_nt: TGTGCCAGCAGCGTCGACGGAACCGCCCGGGAGACCCAGTACTTC
cdr3_aa: CASSVDGTARETQYF

v_call: TRBV15
clone_size: NA
j_call: TRBJ2-3
d_call: NA
cdr3_nt: TGTGCCACCAGCAGACCCCTCACAGATACGCAGTATTTT
cdr3_aa: CATSRPLTDTQYF

v_call: TRBV30
clone_size: NA
j_call: TRBJ2-2
d_call: TRBD1
cdr3_nt: TGTGCCCGGAGGACAGGGATGAACACCGGGGAGCTGTTTTTT
cdr3_aa: CARRTGMNTGELFF

v_call: TRBV7-3
clone_size: NA
j_call: TRBJ2-5
d_call: NA
cdr3_nt: TGTGCCAGCAGCTTATTGGGTGGCCAAGAGACCCAGTACTTC
cdr3_aa: CASSLLGGQETQYF

v_call: TRBV28
clone_size: NA
j_call: TRBJ1-4
d_call: NA
cdr3_nt: TGTGCCAGCAGTCTGACTTTGGCAACTAATGAAAAACTGTTTTTT
cdr3_aa: CASSLTLATNEKLFF

v_call: TRBV10-3
clone_size: NA
j_call: TRBJ2-7
d_call: TRBD1
cdr3_nt: TGTGCCATCACTTCCGGACAGGGCTACGAGCAGTACTTC
cdr3_aa: CAITSGQGYEQYF

v_call: TRBV30
clone_size: once
j_call: TRBJ1-5
d_call: NA
cdr3_nt: TGTGCCTGGAGATTCGGGACGGGAGGGCCCCAGCATTTT
cdr3_aa: CAWRFGTGGPQHF

v_call: TRBV24-1
clone_size: few
j_call: TRBJ2-2
d_call: TRBD1
cdr3_nt: TGTGCCACCAGTGTTAAGGACAGGGACACCGGGGAGCTGTTTTTT
cdr3_aa: CATSVKDRDTGELFF